This entry describes one T cell receptor (beta chain). This sample was taken from a study of blood T cell repertoires in COVID-19. In the study overall: Material from acute and convalescent COVID-19 was sourced from the United States, Italy and Spain.

V lost 0 bases to trimming and J lost 14 bases; unmatched junction nucleotides: 7. The CDR3 consists of 13 residues. CDR1 and CDR2 from the germline V gene are SGHDT and YYEEEE. In the original workflow: Amplification of reference gene primers provided the estimated nucleated cell counts. Clones were sequenced by immunoSEQ multiplex PCR, and TCRdb holds only the in-frame ones, with some missing. V, J and clone size were drawn from that table, and D and trimming were deduced from the DNA. The sample has roughly 280,000 clones, 75% to 90% seen once; the top ten hold about 2%. The V gene is TRBV5-6, the J gene TRBJ1-4; 7 bases match TRBD1. The sequence derives from a man aged 25 to 45 with active or convalescent COVID-19. The sample was peripheral blood. The CDR3 is CASSLDRGELLFF. For the CDR3, the DNA is TGTGCCAGCAGCTTGGACAGGGGTGAGTTGCTGTTTTTT.